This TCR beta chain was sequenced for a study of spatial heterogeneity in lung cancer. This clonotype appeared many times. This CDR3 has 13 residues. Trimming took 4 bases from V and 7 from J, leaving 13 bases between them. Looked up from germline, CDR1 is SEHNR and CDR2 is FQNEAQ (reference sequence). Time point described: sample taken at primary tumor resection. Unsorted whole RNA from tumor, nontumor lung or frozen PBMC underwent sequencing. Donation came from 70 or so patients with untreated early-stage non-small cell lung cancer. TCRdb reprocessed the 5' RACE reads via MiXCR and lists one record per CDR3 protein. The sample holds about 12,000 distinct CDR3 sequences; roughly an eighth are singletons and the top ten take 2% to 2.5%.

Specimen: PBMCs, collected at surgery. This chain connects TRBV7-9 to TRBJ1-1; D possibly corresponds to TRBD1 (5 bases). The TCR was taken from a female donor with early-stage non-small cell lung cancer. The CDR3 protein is CASSSAGPNEAFF. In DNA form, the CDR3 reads TGTGCCAGCAGCTCCGCAGGGCCTAATGAAGCTTTCTTT. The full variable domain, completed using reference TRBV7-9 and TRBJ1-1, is DTGVSQNPRHKITKRGQNVTFRCDPISEHNRLYWYRQTLGQGPEFLTYFQNEAQLEKSRLLSDRFSAERPKGSFSTLEIQRTEQGDSAMYLCASSSAGPNEAFFGQGTRLTVV.